These 25 T cell receptor beta chains were sequenced from one sample in a study of T cells in Graves' hyperthyroidism and ophthalmopathy. It was RNA transcripts that yielded the amplified TCR beta CDR3 regions. The HTBI set primed first-round TCR CDR3 RT-PCR. From the multiplex PCR reads, TCRdb called clonotypes with MiXCR, one entry per CDR3 protein. In the table there are 500,000 or so distinct CDR3 sequences, 17% of which are singletons. Material: blood. The receptors shown here come from a young woman with Graves' ophthalmopathy.

This clonotype was counted at least ten times. The V and J genes are TRBV6-2 or TRBV6-3 and TRBJ1-5; possible D gene TRBD1, 6 bases. The CDR3 is 16 residues long. The V and J ends lost 0 bases and 0 bases respectively, with 9 bases between them. Germline-derived CDR1 and CDR2 are MNHEY and SVGEGT. This CDR3 is CASSYSSRGSNQPQHF. The CDR3 DNA is TGTGCCAGCAGTTACTCGTCCAGGGGTAGCAATCAGCCCCAGCATTTT.

This clonotype was seen a few times. V usage is TRBV11-2 and J usage is TRBJ1-5; D not certain. CDR1 and CDR2 from the germline V gene are SGHAT and FQNNGV. V shed 4 bases and J shed 9 bases, with 28 bases lying between them. The CDR3 contains 18 residues. As DNA, the CDR3 is TGTGCCAGCAGCTCTGACCGACGGGTAACCGGGGTCGGACCGCCCCAGCATTTT. Its translation: CASSSDRRVTGVGPPQHF. Looking up the rest from reference TRBV11-2 and TRBJ1-5 gives the full variable domain: EAGVAQSPRYKIIEKRQSVAFWCNPISGHATLYWYQQILGQGPKLLIQFQNNGVVDDSQLPKDRFSAERLKGVDSTLKIQPAKLEDSAVYLCASSSDRRVTGVGPPQHFGDGTRLSIL.

This clonotype was seen at least ten times. The chain carries TRBV30 and TRBJ1-5; D unresolved. Per the germline V gene, CDR1 is GTSNPN and CDR2 is SVGIG (reference sequence). This CDR3 contains 16 residues. The V end was cut by 4 bases, the J end by 2 bases, with 18 bases between. CDR3 in DNA: TGTGCCTGGACTACACGGGCCCCCGGAGGCAATCAGCCCCAGCATTTT. It is translated as CAWTTRAPGGNQPQHF.

This clonotype was counted only a few times. The CDR3 protein is CASSFEGGSYNEQFF. In DNA form, the CDR3 reads TGTGCCAGCAGCTTCGAGGGAGGGTCCTACAATGAGCAGTTCTTC. The chain carries TRBV11-2 and TRBJ2-1, with 7 nucleotides matching TRBD2. This CDR3 has 15 amino acids. With 3 bases clipped from V and 1 base from J, the junction kept 3 bases outside the gene matches. Germline V lookup: CDR1 SGHAT, CDR2 FQNNGV.

The chain joins TRBV6-1 to TRBJ1-5, with D possibly being TRBD1 (6 bases). This CDR3 region has 16 residues. CDR1 is MNHNS, CDR2 SASEGT, per germline. The V and J ends lost 7 bases and 3 bases respectively, with 19 bases between them. As DNA, the CDR3 is TGTGCCAGCACCAATCGGATAGGGGACAACAATCAGCCCCAGCATTTT. Translation gives CASTNRIGDNNQPQHF.

The chain has TRBV5-1 and TRBJ2-1; 11 nucleotides align to TRBD2. The trim removed 2 bases at V and 8 bases at J, leaving 6 bases unmatched. The CDR3 runs 15 residues. Germline CDR1 is SGHRS and CDR2 is YFSETQ. As DNA, the CDR3 is TGCGCCAGCAGCTTCTTTAGCGGGGGGGACGATGAGCAGTTCTTC. This encodes CASSFFSGGDDEQFF. Full variable domain (rest looked up from reference TRBV5-1 and TRBJ2-1): KAGVTQTPRYLIKTRGQQVTLSCSPISGHRSVSWYQQTPGQGLQFLFEYFSETQRNKGNFPGRFSGRQFSNSRSEMNVSTLELGDSALYLCASSFFSGGDDEQFFGPGTRLTVL.

This clonotype was detected a few times. In DNA, the CDR3 is TGTGCCAGCAGCGGTAGCGGGGGGGCGACAGATACGCAGTATTTT. It encodes CASSGSGGATDTQYF. This sequence joins TRBV7-3 and TRBJ2-3; 11 bases agree with TRBD2. CDR1 and CDR2 (germline): SGHTA, FQGTGA. The CDR3 consists of 15 residues. V was clipped by 5 bases and J by 3 bases; unmatched bases: 4.

The sample holds a few counts of this clonotype. The chain has TRBV7-9 and TRBJ2-5; D not certain. Trimming cost V 4 bases and J 1 base, with 7 bases left between them. This CDR3 region has 13 residues. The germline gives CDR1 SEHNR, CDR2 FQNEAQ (reference sequence). CDR3 region: CASSYSSQETQYF. DNA of the CDR3: TGTGCCAGCAGCTATTCTTCCCAAGAGACCCAGTACTTC.

This chain joins TRBV6-2 or TRBV6-3 and TRBJ1-1; 7 bases map to TRBD1. CDR1 is MNHEY and CDR2 is SVGEGT in the germline V gene. Losses at the gene ends were 9 bases for V and 0 bases for J; bases not matched to a gene: 4. The CDR3 covers 13 residues. In DNA form, the CDR3 reads TGTGCCAGTGAGGGGGCTATGAACACTGAAGCTTTCTTT. This sequence encodes CASEGAMNTEAFF.

V gene TRBV11-1 combines with J gene TRBJ2-3; 13 bases align to TRBD2. Trimming at V came to 3 bases and at J to 2 bases, leaving 2 bases not matched to a gene. The germline V gene encodes CDR1 SGHAT and CDR2 FQDESV (reference sequence). This CDR3 comprises 16 residues. CDR3 DNA: TGTGCCAGCAGCTTGGGGACTAGCGGGATCACAGATACGCAGTATTTT. It yields the protein CASSLGTSGITDTQYF.

The rearrangement links TRBV29-1 to TRBJ2-2, with a tentative D call TRBD2 (6 bases). The CDR3 consists of 15 residues. Germline-derived CDR1 and CDR2 are SQVTM and ANQGSEA. The V end lost 4 bases, the J end lost 4 bases, and 16 bases lay between the germline ends. The CDR3 bases are TGCAGCGTTGTGGAGGGGTCGTGGGCCACCGGGGAGCTGTTTTTT. Amino acids: CSVVEGSWATGELFF.

This clonotype was detected a few times. The V call is TRBV9, the J call TRBJ2-5; 7 nucleotides agree with TRBD1. With 3 bases clipped from V and 5 bases from J, the junction kept 10 bases outside the gene matches. CDR3 size: 15 residues. Germline V lookup: CDR1 SGDLS, CDR2 YYNGEE. For the CDR3, the DNA is TGTGCCAGCAGCGCGGAGGCACAGGGGCTGGAGACCCAGTACTTC. This codes for CASSAEAQGLETQYF.

The chain uses TRBV7-2 and TRBJ1-2; 9 bases fit TRBD1. Germline CDR1 SGHTA, CDR2 FQGNSA. The CDR3 spans 14 residues. V trimming: 3 bases; J trimming: 7 bases; junction bases outside the gene matches: 6. The DNA for the CDR3 is TGTGCCAGCAGCTTGATGGACAGGGGAACTGGCTACACCTTC. Translated, it gives CASSLMDRGTGYTF.

The gene calls are TRBV29-1 and TRBJ2-1, with D maybe TRBD1 (6 bases). The CDR3 spans 16 residues. In germline, CDR1 is SQVTM, CDR2 ANQGSEA. Trimming left V 3 bases short and J 0 bases short, with 15 bases between. The CDR3: CSVDGSGQTSYNEQFF. The CDR3 DNA is TGCAGCGTTGACGGCTCGGGACAAACCTCCTACAATGAGCAGTTCTTC.

V usage is TRBV10-2 and J usage is TRBJ2-1, with 10 bases lining up with TRBD1. Germline V gene sequence: CDR1 WSHSY, CDR2 SAAADI. With V trimmed by 0 bases and J by 3 bases, 2 bases remained unmatched. The CDR3 runs 16 residues. The CDR3 reads CASSESGQGFYNEQFF. The CDR3 nucleotides read TGCGCCAGCAGTGAGTCGGGACAGGGGTTCTACAATGAGCAGTTCTTC.

This clonotype came up a few times. A much larger clone lies a single base off, so this may be a read error. The chain joins TRBV11-2 to TRBJ1-1; TRBD1 is a possible D gene (6 bases). Germline lookup yields CDR1 SGHAT and CDR2 FQNNGV. This CDR3 has 15 amino acids. The CDR3 DNA follows: TGTGCCGGCAGCTTAGGCGGGGGCGCAGGCACTGAAGCTTTCTTT. This encodes CAGSLGGGAGTEAFF.

A note on this clonotype: One end of the junction fails to match germline, which may point to a read error. The chain joins TRBV6-1 to TRBJ2-3, with TRBD2 as a possible D gene (6 bases). Germline-derived CDR1 and CDR2 are MNHNS and SASEGT. The CDR3 has 18 amino acids. CDR3 bases: TGTGCCAGCAGTAAAGCCGACGGGGCTGGGGGGACCACAGATACGCAGTATTTT. Amino acids: CASSKADGAGGTTDTQYF.

This clonotype showed up many times. The rearrangement links TRBV3-1 to TRBJ2-1; 12 bases map to TRBD2. This CDR3 region has 15 residues. Germline lookup yields CDR1 LGHDT and CDR2 YNNKEL (reference sequence). J was trimmed by 8 bases and V by 4 bases; bases with no gene match: 6. The CDR3 loop reads CASSLLAGGFDEQFF. Here the CDR3 DNA reads TGTGCCAGCAGCCTCCTAGCGGGAGGGTTCGATGAGCAGTTCTTC.

This clonotype was counted many times. The V gene is TRBV9, the J gene TRBJ1-2; 9 bases are shared with TRBD1. The CDR3 runs to 16 residues. The V gene's germline CDR1 is SGDLS and CDR2 YYNGEE. V lost 0 bases and J lost 8; bases outside the gene matches: 11. CDR3 sequence reads: CASSVGAGTGTFGYTF. The CDR3 DNA is TGTGCCAGCAGCGTAGGGGCAGGGACAGGGACTTTCGGCTACACCTTC.

This clonotype showed up just a few times. The V gene is TRBV13, the J gene TRBJ1-3; the D is unclear. Per germline, CDR1 PRHDT and CDR2 FYEKMQ (reference sequence). This CDR3 spans 15 amino acids. Trimming removed 5 bases from V and 4 bases from J, with 15 bases in between. The CDR3 loop is CASSPGQPSGNTIYF. CDR3 DNA: TGTGCCAGCAGCCCCGGGCAACCTTCCGGAAACACCATATATTTT.

The chain couples TRBV7-2 to TRBJ1-2; no firm D call. With 1 base removed from V and 8 bases from J, the gap between germline ends came to 8 bases. This CDR3 spans 12 amino acids. Per germline, CDR1 SGHTA and CDR2 FQGNSA. The CDR3 protein is CASSLGMPGYTF. In nucleotides, the CDR3 is TGTGCCAGCAGCTTAGGGATGCCCGGCTACACCTTC.

This clonotype appeared a few times. This rearrangement joins TRBV20-1 to TRBJ1-5, with D tentatively TRBD1 (5 bases). Trimming shortened V by 3 bases and J by 4 bases, and 16 bases separated the two germline ends. The germline V gene has CDR1 DFQATT and CDR2 SNEGSKA (reference sequence). This CDR3 is built from 15 residues. In DNA, the CDR3 is TGCAGTGCTAGGGTACAAGGCGGGGGTAATCAGCCCCAGCATTTT. It is translated as CSARVQGGGNQPQHF.

In its sample, this clonotype was seen many times. The rearrangement joins TRBV27 to TRBJ2-1; tentative D call: TRBD2 (5 bases). The CDR3 consists of 13 residues. V lost 4 bases, J lost 6 bases, and 10 bases lay in between. Looked up from germline, CDR1 is MNHEY and CDR2 is SMNVEV (reference sequence). CDR3 bases: TGTGCCAGCAGTTCCGGACTGATCAATGAGCAGTTCTTC. It is translated as CASSSGLINEQFF.

The J gene is TRBJ2-2, the V gene TRBV6-2 or TRBV6-3, with a tentative D call TRBD2 (5 bases). Looked up from germline, CDR1 is MNHEY and CDR2 is SVGEGT. The V gene lost 10 bases and the J gene lost 1 base, with 13 bases spanning the gap. This CDR3 is built from 14 residues. The chain's CDR3 is CANSKDWNTGELFF. CDR3 sequence (DNA): TGTGCCAACTCAAAGGACTGGAACACCGGGGAGCTGTTTTTT.

This clonotype has ten or more counts. A junction end diverges from the germline sequence, so it may reflect a read error. The J gene is TRBJ1-1, the V gene TRBV11-2; unclear D gene. The CDR3 runs to 15 residues. In germline, CDR1 is SGHAT, CDR2 FQNNGV. CDR3 amino acids: CASSALTTLKTEAFF. In DNA form, the CDR3 reads TGTGCCAGCAGCGCGCTCACGACTTTGAAGACTGAAGCTTTCTTT.